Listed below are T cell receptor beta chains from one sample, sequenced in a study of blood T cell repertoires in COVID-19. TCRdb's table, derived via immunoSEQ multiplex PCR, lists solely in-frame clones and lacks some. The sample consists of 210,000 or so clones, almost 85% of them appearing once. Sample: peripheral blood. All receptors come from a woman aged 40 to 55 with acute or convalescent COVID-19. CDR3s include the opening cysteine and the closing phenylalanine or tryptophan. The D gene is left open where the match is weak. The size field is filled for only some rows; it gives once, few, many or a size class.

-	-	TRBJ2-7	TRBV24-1	CATSATGTAEQYF	TGTGCCACCAGCGCCACGGGGACTGCCGAGCAGTACTTC
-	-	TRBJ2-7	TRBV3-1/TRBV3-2	CASSRRGGAPYEQYF	TGTGCCAGCAGCCGGAGGGGGGGCGCACCTTACGAGCAGTACTTC
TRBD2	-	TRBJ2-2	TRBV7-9	CATLLTSETYTGELFF	TGTGCCACCCTACTGACTAGCGAGACCTACACCGGGGAGCTGTTTTTT
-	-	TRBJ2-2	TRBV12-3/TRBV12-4	CASSRGTGELFF	TGTGCCAGCAGTAGGGGGACCGGGGAGCTGTTTTTT
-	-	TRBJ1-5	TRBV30	CASRGGEGNQPQHF	TGTGCCTCGCGGGGAGGCGAGGGCAATCAGCCCCAGCATTTT
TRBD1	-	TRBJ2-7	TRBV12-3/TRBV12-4	CASSQGAGLEQYF	TGTGCCAGCAGCCAGGGGGCAGGTCTAGAGCAGTACTTC
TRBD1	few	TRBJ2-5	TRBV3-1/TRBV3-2	CASSPHRGRETQYF	TGTGCCAGCAGCCCCCACAGGGGGAGAGAGACCCAGTACTTC
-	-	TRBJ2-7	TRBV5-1	CASSLFAGTTYEQYF	TGCGCCAGCAGCTTATTTGCGGGGACGACCTACGAGCAGTACTTC
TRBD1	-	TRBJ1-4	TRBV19	CASSPRGNEKLFF	TGTGCCAGTAGTCCCAGGGGGAATGAAAAACTGTTTTTT
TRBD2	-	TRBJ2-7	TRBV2	CASSYLGLAGGTSYEQYF	TGTGCCAGCAGTTACCTCGGACTAGCGGGGGGAACTTCCTACGAGCAGTACTTC
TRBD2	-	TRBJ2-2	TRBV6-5	CASSYGSGRYSGELFF	TGTGCCAGCAGTTACGGTAGCGGGAGGTATAGCGGGGAGCTGTTTTTT
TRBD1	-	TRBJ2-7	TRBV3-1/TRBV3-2	CASSPLQGTGEQYF	TGTGCCAGCAGCCCTCTACAGGGGACGGGGGAGCAGTACTTC
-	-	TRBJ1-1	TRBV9	CASSYTHGKRTEAFF	TGTGCCAGCAGCTACACCCACGGAAAGCGGACTGAAGCTTTCTTT
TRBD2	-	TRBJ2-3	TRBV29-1	CSVEARGGGLDTQYF	TGCAGCGTTGAAGCAAGGGGCGGGGGATTAGATACGCAGTATTTT
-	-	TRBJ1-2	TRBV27	CASSANRYSYGYTF	TGTGCCAGCAGTGCCAACAGGTACTCCTATGGCTACACCTTC
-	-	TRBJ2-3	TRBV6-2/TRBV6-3	CASSYSGRTDTQYF	TGTGCCAGCAGTTACTCGGGGAGGACAGATACGCAGTATTTT
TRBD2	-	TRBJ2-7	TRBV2	CASSGLAGGHEQYF	TGTGCCAGCAGTGGACTAGCGGGAGGTCACGAGCAGTACTTC
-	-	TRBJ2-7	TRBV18	CASSPTRREQYF	TGTGCCAGCTCACCAACTAGACGCGAGCAGTACTTC
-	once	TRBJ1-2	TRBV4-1	CASSQDSGAGDGYTF	TGCGCCAGCAGCCAAGATTCGGGGGCGGGAGATGGCTACACCTTC
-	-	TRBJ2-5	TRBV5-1	CASSFGGLSGETQYF	TGCGCCAGCAGCTTCGGGGGTCTATCAGGGGAGACCCAGTACTTC
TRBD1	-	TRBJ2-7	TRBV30	CAWNVGTGTYEQYF	TGTGCCTGGAACGTTGGGACAGGAACCTACGAGCAGTACTTC
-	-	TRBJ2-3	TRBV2	CASLLADTQYF	TGTGCCAGCCTATTAGCAGATACGCAGTATTTT
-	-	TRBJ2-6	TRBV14	CASSSIPRSGALGANVLTF	TGTGCCAGCAGCTCAATCCCCAGATCAGGGGCTCTCGGGGCCAACGTCCTGACTTTC
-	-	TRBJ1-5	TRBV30	CAWGSGEGPQHF	TGTGCCTGGGGGTCCGGCGAGGGGCCCCAGCATTTT
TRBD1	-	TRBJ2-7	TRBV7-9	CASSLNWDSSYEQYF	TGTGCCAGCAGCTTAAACTGGGACAGCTCCTACGAGCAGTACTTC
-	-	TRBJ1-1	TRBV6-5	CASSYGRSITEAFF	TGTGCCAGCAGTTACGGCAGGTCCATCACTGAAGCTTTCTTT
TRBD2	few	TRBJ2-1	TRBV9	CASSGIRLAVSYNEQFF	TGTGCCAGCAGCGGAATAAGACTAGCGGTCTCCTACAATGAGCAGTTCTTC
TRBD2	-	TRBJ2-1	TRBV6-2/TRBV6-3	CASSYSATSGNEQFF	TGTGCCAGCAGTTACTCGGCAACTAGCGGGAATGAGCAGTTCTTC
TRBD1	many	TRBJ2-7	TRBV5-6	CASSLEGQVSYEQYF	TGTGCCAGCAGCTTGGAGGGACAGGTATCCTACGAGCAGTACTTC
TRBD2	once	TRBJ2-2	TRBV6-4	CASSLIAGTGELFF	TGTGCCAGCAGTCTCATAGCGGGAACCGGGGAGCTGTTTTTT
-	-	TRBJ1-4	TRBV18	CASSPGGTEKLFF	TGTGCCAGCTCACCGGGGGGTACGGAAAAACTGTTTTTT
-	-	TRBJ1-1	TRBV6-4	CASSPEGESYTEAFF	TGTGCCAGCAGCCCCGAGGGAGAGTCGTACACTGAAGCTTTCTTT
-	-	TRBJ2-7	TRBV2	CASSLQANYEQYF	TGTGCCAGCAGTTTACAGGCGAACTACGAGCAGTACTTC
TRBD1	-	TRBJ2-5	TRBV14	CASSQDKRTGDEETQYF	TGTGCCAGCAGCCAAGATAAACGGACAGGCGATGAAGAGACCCAGTACTTC
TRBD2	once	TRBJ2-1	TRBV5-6	CASSWGSGRGNEQFF	TGTGCCAGCAGCTGGGGGAGCGGGAGGGGCAATGAGCAGTTCTTC
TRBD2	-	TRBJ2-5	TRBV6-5	CASSPTGASGETQYF	TGTGCCAGCAGTCCAACCGGGGCTAGCGGGGAGACCCAGTACTTC
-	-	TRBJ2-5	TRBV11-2	CASSLGAAAAGETQYF	TGTGCCAGCAGCTTAGGGGCGGCGGCCGCGGGGGAGACCCAGTACTTC
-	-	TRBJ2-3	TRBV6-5	CASSGSGDTQYF	TGTGCCAGCAGCGGGTCGGGAGATACGCAGTATTTT
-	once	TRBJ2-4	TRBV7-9	CASSLGGLVNIQYF	TGTGCCAGCAGCTTAGGGGGGCTCGTAAACATTCAGTACTTC
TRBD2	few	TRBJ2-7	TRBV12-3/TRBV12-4	CASSLLAGDEQYF	TGTGCCAGCAGTTTACTGGCGGGAGACGAGCAGTACTTC
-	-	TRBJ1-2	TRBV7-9	CASSLGQSYGYTF	TGTGCCAGCAGCTTAGGACAGTCCTATGGCTACACCTTC
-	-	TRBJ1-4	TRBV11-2	CASSPNRGVGGEKLFF	TGTGCCAGCAGCCCTAATCGGGGAGTGGGAGGGGAAAAACTGTTTTTT